The T cell receptor (beta chain) under discussion was sequenced for a study of PD-1 blockade in classical Hodgkin lymphoma. Looking at the study overall: Patients received nivolumab 3 mg/kg intravenously every 2 weeks. The study's findings and limits: TCR diversity at baseline was reported to be reduced in newly diagnosed patients relative to healthy donors. Whereas CD4+ TCR diversity had risen significantly by C4D1, CD8+ TCR diversity had not.

Measured with immunoSEQ multiplex PCR; TCRdb has only the in-frame clones, and not every one. The table includes approximately 150,000 clones, approximately 80% detected once. This clone was seen more than once but under ten times. The antigen is undetermined. All trial patients relapsed after autologous stem cell transplantation. CDR1 and CDR2 (germline): SQVTM, ANQGSEA. V lost 7 bases and J 2 bases, leaving 14 bases between the germline ends. CDR3 size: 14 residues. The chain is built from TRBV29-1 and TRBJ1-4, with a possible D match to TRBD1 (6 bases). This TCR came from a human donor with classical Hodgkin lymphoma. This specimen was peripheral blood mononuclear cells (PBMCs), taken before the second cycle of nivolumab. The CDR3 sequence: CSAIPGATNEKLFF. The DNA of the CDR3 is TGCAGCGCTATCCCAGGGGCGACTAATGAAAAACTGTTTTTT.